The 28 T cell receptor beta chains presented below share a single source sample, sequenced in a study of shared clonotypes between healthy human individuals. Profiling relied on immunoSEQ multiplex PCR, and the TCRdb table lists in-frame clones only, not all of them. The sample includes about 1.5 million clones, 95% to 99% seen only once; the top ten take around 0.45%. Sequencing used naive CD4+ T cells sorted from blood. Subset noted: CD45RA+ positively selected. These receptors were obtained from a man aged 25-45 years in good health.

The CDR3, as DNA: TGTGCCAGCAGTGACGGTGTCTATGGCTACACCTTC. Translation gives CASSDGVYGYTF. The chain combines TRBV6-4 with TRBJ1-2; D gene uncertain. The CDR3 is made up of 12 amino acids. Trimming took 2 bases from V and 4 from J, leaving 5 bases between them. Germline CDR1 and CDR2: MRHNA and SNTAGT.

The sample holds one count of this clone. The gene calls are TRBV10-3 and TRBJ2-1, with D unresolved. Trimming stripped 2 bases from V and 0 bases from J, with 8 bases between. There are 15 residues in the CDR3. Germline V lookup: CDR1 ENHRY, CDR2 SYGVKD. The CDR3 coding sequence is TGTGCCATCAGTGAGCGGAAAAGCTCCTACAATGAGCAGTTCTTC. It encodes CAISERKSSYNEQFF.

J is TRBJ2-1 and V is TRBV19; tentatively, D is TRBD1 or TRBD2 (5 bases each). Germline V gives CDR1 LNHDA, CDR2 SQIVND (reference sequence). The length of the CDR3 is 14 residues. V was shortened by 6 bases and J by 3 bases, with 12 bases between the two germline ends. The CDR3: CASSQGRIYNEQFF. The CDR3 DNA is TGTGCCAGTAGCCAGGGACGGATCTACAATGAGCAGTTCTTC.

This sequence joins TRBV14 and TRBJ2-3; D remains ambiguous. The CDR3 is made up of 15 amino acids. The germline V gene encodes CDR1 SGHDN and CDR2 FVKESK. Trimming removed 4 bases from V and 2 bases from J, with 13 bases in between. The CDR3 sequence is CASSPQSRFTDTQYF. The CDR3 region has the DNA TGTGCCAGCAGCCCTCAATCGCGGTTCACAGATACGCAGTATTTT.

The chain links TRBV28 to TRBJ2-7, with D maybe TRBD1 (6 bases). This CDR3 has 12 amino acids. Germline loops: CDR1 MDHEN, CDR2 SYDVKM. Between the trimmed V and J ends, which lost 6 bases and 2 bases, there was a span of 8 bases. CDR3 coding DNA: TGTGCCAGCAGACAGGGTGCCTACGAGCAGTACTTC. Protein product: CASRQGAYEQYF. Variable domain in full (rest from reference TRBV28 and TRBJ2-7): DVKVTQSSRYLVKRTGEKVFLECVQDMDHENMFWYRQDPGLGLRLIYFSYDVKMKEKGDIPEGYSVSREKKERFSLILESASTNQTSMYLCASRQGAYEQYFGPGTRLTVT.

In nucleotides, the CDR3 is TGCAGCGTTGGGGGCGACGGGGGTAACTATGGCTACACCTTC. Protein product: CSVGGDGGNYGYTF. V and J are TRBV29-1 and TRBJ1-2; tentatively, D is TRBD1 (5 bases). Trimming pared 4 bases from V and 1 base from J, leaving 13 bases between. Germline CDR1 is SQVTM and CDR2 is ANQGSEA. This CDR3 has 14 amino acids.

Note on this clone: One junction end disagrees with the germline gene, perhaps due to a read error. The CDR3: CASSRRLIAGVAGELFF. For the CDR3, the DNA is TGTGCTAGCAGCCGCCGTTTGATAGCGGGGGTCGCCGGGGAGCTGTTTTTT. The genes are TRBV7-7 and TRBJ2-2, with TRBD2 identical over 9 bases. CDR1 and CDR2 (germline): SSHAT, FNYEAQ (reference sequence). This CDR3 spans 17 amino acids.

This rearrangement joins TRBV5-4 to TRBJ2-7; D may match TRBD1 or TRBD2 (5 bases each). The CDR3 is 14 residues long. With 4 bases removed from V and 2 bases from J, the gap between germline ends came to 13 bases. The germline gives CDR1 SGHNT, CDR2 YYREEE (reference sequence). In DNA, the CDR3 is TGTGCCAGCAGCCCCCAGGGACGCGCCTACGAGCAGTACTTC. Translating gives CASSPQGRAYEQYF.

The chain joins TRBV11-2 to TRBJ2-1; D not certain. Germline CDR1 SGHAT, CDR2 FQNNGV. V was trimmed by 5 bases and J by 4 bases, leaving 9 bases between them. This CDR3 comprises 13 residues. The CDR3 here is CASSKPNYNEQFF. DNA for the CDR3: TGTGCCAGCAGCAAGCCTAATTACAATGAGCAGTTCTTC.

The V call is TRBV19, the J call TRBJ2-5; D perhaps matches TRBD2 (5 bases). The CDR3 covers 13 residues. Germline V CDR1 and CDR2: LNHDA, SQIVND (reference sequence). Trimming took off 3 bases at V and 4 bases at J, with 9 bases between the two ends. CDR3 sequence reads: CASSIGVRETQYF. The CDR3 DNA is TGTGCCAGTAGTATCGGGGTCCGAGAGACCCAGTACTTC.

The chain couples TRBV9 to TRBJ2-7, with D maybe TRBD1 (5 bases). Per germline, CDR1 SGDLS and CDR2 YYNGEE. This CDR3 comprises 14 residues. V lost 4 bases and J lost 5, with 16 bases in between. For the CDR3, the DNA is TGTGCCAGCAGCTTCTCCACAGGTTTTAACGAGCAGTACTTC. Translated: CASSFSTGFNEQYF.

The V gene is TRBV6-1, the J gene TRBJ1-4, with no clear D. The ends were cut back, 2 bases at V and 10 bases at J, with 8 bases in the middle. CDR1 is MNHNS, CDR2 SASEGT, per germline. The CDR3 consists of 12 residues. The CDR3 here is CASSELTTKLFF. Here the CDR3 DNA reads TGTGCCAGCAGTGAACTTACCACAAAACTGTTTTTT.

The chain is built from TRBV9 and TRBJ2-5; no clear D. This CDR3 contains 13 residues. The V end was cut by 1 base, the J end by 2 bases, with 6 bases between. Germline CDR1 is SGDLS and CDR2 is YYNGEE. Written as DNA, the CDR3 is TGTGCCAGCAGCGTACAGCAGCAAGAGACCCAGTACTTC. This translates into CASSVQQQETQYF.

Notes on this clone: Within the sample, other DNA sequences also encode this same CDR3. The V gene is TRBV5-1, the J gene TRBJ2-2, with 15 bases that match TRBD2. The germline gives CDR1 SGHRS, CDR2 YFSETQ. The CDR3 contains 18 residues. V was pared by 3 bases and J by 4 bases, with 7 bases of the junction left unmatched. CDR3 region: CASSSGLAGGPVTGELFF. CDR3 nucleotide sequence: TGCGCCAGCAGCTCCGGACTAGCGGGAGGGCCGGTCACCGGGGAGCTGTTTTTT.

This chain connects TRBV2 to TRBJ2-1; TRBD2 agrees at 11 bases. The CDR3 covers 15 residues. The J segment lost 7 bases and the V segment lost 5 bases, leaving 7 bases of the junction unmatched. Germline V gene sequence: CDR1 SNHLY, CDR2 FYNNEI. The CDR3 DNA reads TGTGCCAGCAGTTTAGCGGGAGGGCCTTGGAATGAGCAGTTCTTC. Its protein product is CASSLAGGPWNEQFF.

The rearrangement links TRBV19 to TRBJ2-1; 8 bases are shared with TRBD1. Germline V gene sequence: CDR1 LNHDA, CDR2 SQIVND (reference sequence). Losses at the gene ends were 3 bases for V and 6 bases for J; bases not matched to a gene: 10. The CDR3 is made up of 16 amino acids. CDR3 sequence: CASSIHGGQGRNEQFF. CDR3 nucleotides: TGTGCCAGTAGTATCCATGGAGGACAGGGACGCAATGAGCAGTTCTTC.

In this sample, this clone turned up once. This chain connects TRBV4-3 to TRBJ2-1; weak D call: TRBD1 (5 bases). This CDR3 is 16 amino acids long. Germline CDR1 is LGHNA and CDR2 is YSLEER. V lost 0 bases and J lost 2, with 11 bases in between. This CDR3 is CASSQDSGWAYNEQFF. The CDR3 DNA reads TGCGCCAGCAGCCAAGATTCAGGGTGGGCCTACAATGAGCAGTTCTTC.

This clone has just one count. In DNA form, the CDR3 reads TGCGCCAGCAGCTCCCCTATCGGGAGGGCCTACGAGCAGTACTTC. This encodes CASSSPIGRAYEQYF. This sequence joins TRBV5-1 and TRBJ2-7; TRBD2 matches at 8 bases. The CDR3 runs 15 residues. Germline V CDR1 and CDR2: SGHRS, YFSETQ. V gave up 3 bases and J gave up 2 bases; unmatched junction bases: 7.

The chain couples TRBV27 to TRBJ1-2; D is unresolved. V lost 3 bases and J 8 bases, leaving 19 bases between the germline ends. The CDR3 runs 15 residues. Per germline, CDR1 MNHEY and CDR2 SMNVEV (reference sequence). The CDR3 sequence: CASSFGSSLEGGYTF. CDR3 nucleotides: TGTGCCAGCAGTTTTGGGTCTTCCCTCGAGGGAGGCTACACCTTC.

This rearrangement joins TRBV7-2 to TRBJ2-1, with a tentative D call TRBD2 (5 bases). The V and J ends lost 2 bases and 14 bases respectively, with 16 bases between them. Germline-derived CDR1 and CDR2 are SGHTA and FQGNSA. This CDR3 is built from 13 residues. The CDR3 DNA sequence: TGTGCCAGCAGCTTACAAGTCTCGCCAGCGGAGTTCTTC. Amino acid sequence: CASSLQVSPAEFF.

The CDR3 loop reads CASSFSNQPQHF. The CDR3, as DNA: TGTGCCAGCAGCTTCTCAAATCAGCCCCAGCATTTT. The chain employs TRBV7-8 and TRBJ1-5; D gene unclear. The CDR3 is 12 residues long. V was pared by 3 bases and J by 4 bases, with 4 bases between. Germline CDR1 reads SGHVS; CDR2 reads FQNEAQ.

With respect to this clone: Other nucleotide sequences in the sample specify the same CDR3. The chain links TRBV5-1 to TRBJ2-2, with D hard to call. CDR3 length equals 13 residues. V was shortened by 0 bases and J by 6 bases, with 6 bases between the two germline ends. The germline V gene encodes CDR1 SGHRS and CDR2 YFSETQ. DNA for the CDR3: TGCGCCAGCAGCTTGGGCCTAGCCGGGGAGCTGTTTTTT. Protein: CASSLGLAGELFF.

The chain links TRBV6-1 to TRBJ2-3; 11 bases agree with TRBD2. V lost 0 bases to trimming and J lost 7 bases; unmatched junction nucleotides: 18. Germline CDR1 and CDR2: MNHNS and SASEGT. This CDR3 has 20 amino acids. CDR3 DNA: TGTGCCAGCAGTGAAGCCGCGACTAGCGGGAACTGGGGTCGAGGTAATACGCAGTATTTT. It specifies CASSEAATSGNWGRGNTQYF.

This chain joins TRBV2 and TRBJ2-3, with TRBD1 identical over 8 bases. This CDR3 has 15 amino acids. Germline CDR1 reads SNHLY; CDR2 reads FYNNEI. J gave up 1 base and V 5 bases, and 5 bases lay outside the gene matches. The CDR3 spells CASSPGTGGTDTQYF. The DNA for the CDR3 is TGTGCCAGCAGTCCCGGGACAGGAGGCACAGATACGCAGTATTTT.

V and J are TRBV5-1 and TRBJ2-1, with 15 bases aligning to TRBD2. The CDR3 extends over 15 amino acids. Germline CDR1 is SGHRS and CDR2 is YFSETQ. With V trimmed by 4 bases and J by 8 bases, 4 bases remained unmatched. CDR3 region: CASSRGLAGGDEQFF. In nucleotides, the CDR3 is TGCGCCAGCAGCAGGGGACTAGCGGGAGGTGATGAGCAGTTCTTC.

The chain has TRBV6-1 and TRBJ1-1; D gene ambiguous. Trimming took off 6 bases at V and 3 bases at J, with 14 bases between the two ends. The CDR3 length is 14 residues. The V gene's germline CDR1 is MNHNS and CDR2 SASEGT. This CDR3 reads CASSSKTGHTEAFF. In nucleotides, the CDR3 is TGTGCCAGCAGCTCCAAGACCGGACACACTGAAGCTTTCTTT.

In nucleotides, the CDR3 is TGTGCCAGCAGTTCGACAGGAGGGATACGCGAGCAGTACTTC. This codes for CASSSTGGIREQYF. The rearrangement uses TRBV2 and TRBJ2-7; either TRBD1 or TRBD2 may supply D (6 bases each). Germline CDR1 and CDR2: SNHLY and FYNNEI. The CDR3 totals 14 residues. V dropped 5 bases and J dropped 6 bases, with 17 bases sitting between them.

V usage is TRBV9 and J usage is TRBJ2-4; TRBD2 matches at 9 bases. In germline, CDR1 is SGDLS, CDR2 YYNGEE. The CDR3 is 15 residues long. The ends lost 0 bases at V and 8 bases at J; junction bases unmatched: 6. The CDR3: CASSVEAGGRDIQYF. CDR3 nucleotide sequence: TGTGCCAGCAGCGTAGAGGCGGGAGGGCGAGACATTCAGTACTTC.